The rows below give T cell receptor beta chains drawn from one sample of a study of regulatory T cells in long-lasting Graves disease. TCRdb reprocessed the multiplex PCR reads with MiXCR, giving one entry per CDR3 protein. Counted here are hundreds of thousands of distinct CDR3 sequences, roughly 20% occurring once; the ten biggest clones make up approximately 8%. The sample in question was peripheral blood mononuclear cells (PBMCs), obtained when the disease was refractory, from a patient treated with antithyroid drugs. These receptors all stem from a female donor with Graves disease. The CDR3 runs from the conserved cysteine through the conserved F or W. Each record gives: J gene, D gene, clone size, V gene, CDR3 DNA, CDR3 protein. The D gene is left open where the match is weak. Size is omitted from some rows. Given values are once, few, many or a class for expanded clones.

TRBJ2-2 NA NA TRBV7-3 TGTGCCAGCAGCTTAACGGGCCTGGGGTCCGGGGAGCTGTTTTTT CASSLTGLGSGELFF
TRBJ2-7 NA few TRBV6-1 TGTGCCAGCACCCGGAGGGGGCAGGCGTACGAGCAGTACTTC CASTRRGQAYEQYF
TRBJ2-2 TRBD2 NA TRBV29-1 TGCAGCGCAGGGGCCACGGGACTAGCGGGGCTTTTGAACACCGGGGAGCTGTTTTTT CSAGATGLAGLLNTGELFF
TRBJ1-3 NA many TRBV27 TGTGCCAGCAGTTACCGGGACCCCCAGAGCTCTGGAAACACCATATATTTT CASSYRDPQSSGNTIYF
TRBJ2-5 NA few TRBV27 TGTGCCAGCAGTTTACAGAGCAGGGGACAGACCCAGTACTTC CASSLQSRGQTQYF
TRBJ2-7 TRBD2 few TRBV20-1 TGCAGTGCGAGGACTAGCGGGCGTCCCGAGCAGTACTTC CSARTSGRPEQYF
TRBJ1-4 NA few TRBV15 TGTGCCACCAGCAGAGATCTTTCAGGGTATTATGGAAAACTGTTTTTT CATSRDLSGYYGKLFF
TRBJ1-1 NA few TRBV28 TGTGCCAGCAGTTTGGGACGGAACACTGGAGCTTTCTTT CASSLGRNTGAFF
TRBJ2-5 NA NA TRBV6-2/TRBV6-3 TGTGCCAGCAGTTACATCGGGCCTCCAGAGACCCAGTACTTC CASSYIGPPETQYF
TRBJ2-7 NA many TRBV28 TGTGCCAGCAGCCCCTTCGGAAACGAGCAGTACTTC CASSPFGNEQYF
TRBJ2-7 NA many TRBV28 TGTGCCACCACAGGGTCCCAAGGGGAGCAGTACTTC CATTGSQGEQYF
TRBJ2-7 NA few TRBV7-2 TGTGCCAGCAGCTATAAGGTGCTCTGGGGGGCCTACGAGCAGTACTTC CASSYKVLWGAYEQYF
TRBJ2-5 NA NA TRBV20-1 TGCAGTGCCACCCAGAGTGCAATTTCACAAGAGACCCAGTACTTC CSATQSAISQETQYF
TRBJ1-6 NA few TRBV2 TGTGCCAGCAGCTCTAGTTTCGGGAATTCACCCCTCCACTTT CASSSSFGNSPLHF
TRBJ2-7 TRBD1 many TRBV5-1 TGCGCCAGCAGCCTATCCGACAGGGGGTCGTACGAGCAGTACTTC CASSLSDRGSYEQYF
TRBJ2-7 NA many TRBV12-3/TRBV12-4 TGTGCCAGCAGAAAAGACTCAAGCTCCTACGAGCAGTACTTC CASRKDSSSYEQYF
TRBJ1-1 TRBD1 many TRBV28 TGTGCCAGCAGTCTTTACAGGGGGTTGAACACTGAAGCTTTCTTT CASSLYRGLNTEAFF
TRBJ1-1 NA NA TRBV29-1 TGCAGCGCCTGGGAGGGGCTCATGGAGACTGAAGCTTTCTTT CSAWEGLMETEAFF
TRBJ1-3 TRBD1 many TRBV5-6 TGTGCCAGCAGCCAGACAGGGAGAGGAAACACCATATATTTT CASSQTGRGNTIYF
TRBJ1-2 TRBD1 NA TRBV29-1 TGCAGCGTTGAAGGACAGGGCGGCTATGGCTACACCTTC CSVEGQGGYGYTF
TRBJ2-2 TRBD2 NA TRBV3-1 TGTGCCAGCAGCCAAGTCGGACTAGCGGCCGGGGAGCTGTTTTTT CASSQVGLAAGELFF
TRBJ2-7 TRBD1 few TRBV7-8 TGTGCCAGCAGCTTTTGGACAGGCCGCTCCTACGAGCAGTACTTC CASSFWTGRSYEQYF
TRBJ1-6 NA NA TRBV28 TGTGCCAGCAGTTTTACGGGTGCACCCCTCCACTTT CASSFTGAPLHF